This TCR beta chain appears in the sequencing data of a study of identical twins (dated by TCRdb to the mid-2010s). Regarding the research as a whole: TCR alpha and beta repertoires from monozygotic twins, unrelated adults of various ages and cord blood were deep-sequenced to test whether fetal clonotypes persist. To rule out contamination, the twin experiments were replicated at different times with different library preparation protocols. What the work shows at the level of the full study, not this receptor alone: Because the same donors could not be followed over many years, conclusions were based on cross-sectional statistical analysis. Excess twin sharing in beta out-of-frame sequences was weaker because fewer shared sequences lowered the signal-to-noise ratio. Invariant T cells such as MAIT and iNKT could partly confound zero-insertion analyses, although diverse VJ usage argued against such confounding for most clonotypes. Abundant cord blood beta clonotypes had fewer insertions, young adult naive repertoires showed a similar but weaker trend, and memory repertoires showed no such trend. Out-of-frame TCR alpha sequences shared between twins showed an excess of low generation-probability sequences compared with coincidental sharing between unrelated individuals. Recombination models systematically underestimated out-of-frame TCR alpha sharing in monozygotic twins but agreed with sharing between unrelated individuals.

This clonotype has only a few counts. The antigen it recognizes is unknown. Per-base quality was not reported, and no clone a single base away is much larger than it. V and J lose 0 bases and 4 bases, and a span of 13 bases separates them. The germline V gene specifies MGHDK as CDR1 and SYGVNS as CDR2. Including cysteine and phenylalanine, the CDR3 has 15 amino acids. Only the CDR3 region is kept as DNA, spanning 45 bases read in frame from base 1. All donors were healthy Caucasians. The method was 5' RACE. Sequencing took place on an Illumina HiSeq 2000. A universal primer binding site was added through template switching, and the final cDNA carried a unique molecular identifier so that TCR cDNA molecules could be counted accurately. First-strand cDNA for TCR alpha and beta chains was synthesized from specific primers in the conserved constant-segment region. To control for contamination, every cDNA library carried two barcodes: a SMART-Mk sample barcode plus Illumina barcodes. TruSeq adapter sequences, together with Illumina sample barcodes, were added in two successive PCR steps. The Illumina HiSeq platform was used with custom primers to sequence TCR alpha and beta cDNA libraries. As for the original processing: MiGEC was used to process raw reads and extract unique molecular identifiers, and MiXCR was used to find CDR3 positions. For each individual, recombination models were inferred using an EM algorithm with the repgenHMM and IGoR tools. Shared clonotypes were analyzed with the tcR package in R, and sharing was normalized by the product of cloneset sizes. Out-of-frame nonproductive sequences were analyzed to study raw recombination free of thymic and clonal selection effects. Using fastp trimming at Q25 and MiXCR clonotype assembly, TCRdb reanalyzed the public sequencing data and kept in-frame beta chains. For every CDR3 protein sequence, its rows merge into one entry that carries the most common genes and DNA. In this record, the V and J calls reflect TCRdb's handling and not the investigators' own analysis. A total of around 1.7 million distinct CDR3 sequences appear in this sample, about 32% of them only once. The ten largest clones capture 0.27% of the sample.

This clonotype was sampled from a newborn girl in good health. Recombination connected TRBV25-1 to TRBJ2-7; TRBD1 is possibly the D segment (6 matching bases). The sample taken for sequencing was cord blood. The CDR3 has the sequence CASSEYRGTYYEQYF. The base sequence is TGTGCCAGCAGTGAATATAGGGGGACGTATTACGAGCAGTACTTC.